The 17 T cell receptor beta chains below all came from one sample that was sequenced in a study of early T cells in non-severe SARS-CoV-2 infection. Each CDR3 protein gets one entry after TCRdb re-called the 5' RACE reads with MiXCR. The data hold some 58,000 distinct CDR3 sequences, with around 13% observed a single time. The sequenced sample was whole blood. These receptors were taken from an adult who was a healthcare worker with PCR-confirmed SARS-CoV-2 infection or an uninfected control (not recorded which).

V usage is TRBV6-6 and J usage is TRBJ1-5, with no clear D. Between the trimmed V and J ends, which lost 5 bases and 4 bases, there was a span of 9 bases. The CDR3 consists of 13 residues. Per the germline V gene, CDR1 is MNHNY and CDR2 is SVGAGI (reference sequence). In nucleotides, the CDR3 is TGTGCCAGCAGTACGACTGTGAATCAGCCCCAGCATTTT. As protein: CASSTTVNQPQHF.

The chain is built from TRBV10-2 and TRBJ2-3; unclear D gene. Germline loops: CDR1 WSHSY, CDR2 SAAADI. V was cut by 5 bases and J by 0 bases, with 6 bases left in between. The CDR3 runs 13 residues. The CDR3 loop is CASSKGSTDTQYF. The CDR3 nucleotides are TGCGCCAGCAGTAAGGGCAGCACAGATACGCAGTATTTT.

This clonotype was observed many times. The chain couples TRBV12-3 or TRBV12-4 to TRBJ1-5, with a weak D call TRBD1 (6 bases). The CDR3 contains 15 residues. Deletions cut 3 bases from V and 2 bases from J, with 11 bases between. CDR3 sequence (DNA): TGTGCCAGCAGTTTCGGGGGGCTGGGCAATCAGCCCCAGCATTTT. It is translated as CASSFGGLGNQPQHF.

This clonotype has a handful of counts. The chain employs TRBV3-1 and TRBJ2-5; tentative D call: TRBD2 (5 bases). This CDR3 contains 14 residues. Germline V CDR1 and CDR2: LGHDT, YNNKEL (reference sequence). V gave up 0 bases and J gave up 5 bases, with 10 bases separating them. CDR3 in DNA: TGTGCCAGCAGCCAAGATAGGAGAGGGGAGACCCAGTACTTC. Amino acid sequence: CASSQDRRGETQYF.

This clonotype has only a few counts. The V and J genes are TRBV18 and TRBJ2-2; tentatively, D is TRBD2 (6 bases). Trimming removed 1 base from V and 3 bases from J, with 12 bases in between. Per germline, CDR1 KGHSH and CDR2 LQKENI. The CDR3 is 16 residues long. The CDR3 here is CASSPLAGTDTGELFF. In DNA, the CDR3 is TGTGCCAGCTCACCACTGGCGGGAACCGACACCGGGGAGCTGTTTTTT.

In its sample, this clonotype was seen a few times. V usage is TRBV20-1 and J usage is TRBJ2-3; 8 bases fit TRBD2. The V gene's germline CDR1 is DFQATT and CDR2 SNEGSKA (reference sequence). The CDR3 has 13 amino acids. V shed 5 bases and J 5 bases; nucleotides not matched to a gene: 6. The CDR3 is CSALAGGGDTQYF. CDR3 in DNA: TGCAGTGCTCTAGCGGGTGGGGGAGATACGCAGTATTTT.

V gene TRBV12-3 or TRBV12-4 combines with J gene TRBJ2-3, with TRBD2 matching over 9 bases. V lost 6 bases and J lost 4; bases outside the gene matches: 11. This CDR3 comprises 16 residues. CDR3 DNA: TGTGCCAGCAGACTGCGAGGTAGCGGGGGACCAGATACGCAGTATTTT. Protein: CASRLRGSGGPDTQYF.

This clonotype was seen a few times. This chain uses TRBV20-1 with TRBJ1-1; no clear D. Between the trimmed V and J ends, which lost 1 base and 3 bases, there was a span of 9 bases. The CDR3 runs 13 residues. Germline assignment: CDR1 DFQATT and CDR2 SNEGSKA (reference sequence). The DNA of the CDR3 is TGCAGTGCTAGAGCGGGGTCGGACACTGAAGCTTTCTTT. Translating gives CSARAGSDTEAFF.

This clonotype was seen ten or more times. The chain recombines TRBV5-1 with TRBJ2-5; perhaps TRBD1 as D (6 bases). This CDR3 has 12 amino acids. Trimming cost V 1 base and J 5 bases, with 6 bases left between them. Germline V gives CDR1 SGHRS, CDR2 YFSETQ. The CDR3 sequence: CASSLRGETQYF. Here the CDR3 DNA reads TGCGCCAGCAGCTTGAGGGGGGAGACCCAGTACTTC.

The chain links TRBV9 to TRBJ2-1, with TRBD2 matching 12 bases. The V segment lost 3 bases and the J segment 6 bases; nucleotides outside the gene matches: 4. Germline assignment: CDR1 SGDLS and CDR2 YYNGEE. The CDR3 contains 15 residues. This CDR3 reads CASSGLAGVSNEQFF. For the CDR3, the DNA is TGTGCCAGCAGCGGACTAGCGGGGGTGAGCAATGAGCAGTTCTTC.

This clonotype was seen repeatedly, ten times or more. The chain couples TRBV5-6 to TRBJ1-4, with unresolved D. The CDR3 has 15 amino acids. The germline V gene has CDR1 SGHDT and CDR2 YYEEEE. Trimming took 0 bases from V and 5 from J, leaving 11 bases between them. Written as DNA, the CDR3 is TGTGCCAGCAGCTTGGATCGGACTCAAAATGAAAAACTGTTTTTT. Protein sequence: CASSLDRTQNEKLFF.

In this sample, this clonotype turned up a few times. This sequence joins TRBV3-1 and TRBJ1-4; no firm D call. Germline V gene sequence: CDR1 LGHDT, CDR2 YNNKEL (reference sequence). CDR3 length: 15 amino acids. V shed 0 bases and J shed 2 bases, with 7 bases lying between them. CDR3 bases: TGTGCCAGCAGCCAAGAACAGTACACTAATGAAAAACTGTTTTTT. Amino acid sequence: CASSQEQYTNEKLFF.

This clonotype was picked up a small number of times. V and J are TRBV27 and TRBJ1-5; the match to TRBD1 covers 11 bases. Germline trimming cut 5 bases from V and 0 bases from J; bases unmatched to any gene: 18. Germline values: CDR1 MNHEY, CDR2 SMNVEV (reference sequence). CDR3 length: 21 residues. CDR3 bases: TGTGCCAGCAGTCCCATCCCGCTCCTCGGACAGGGGGCATATAGCAATCAGCCCCAGCATTTT. Amino acid sequence: CASSPIPLLGQGAYSNQPQHF.

This clonotype was observed a few times. The genes are TRBV9 and TRBJ1-2; D is perhaps TRBD1 (6 bases). Germline V gene lookup returns CDR1 SGDLS and CDR2 YYNGEE. V dropped 0 bases and J dropped 6 bases, with 15 bases sitting between them. The CDR3 covers 15 residues. DNA for the CDR3: TGTGCCAGCAGCGTAGCTAGGGGGGCGTCGGATGGCTACACCTTC. Encoded protein: CASSVARGASDGYTF.

On this clonotype: A single base separates this from a much larger clone, so it may be a read error. The genes are TRBV3-1 and TRBJ2-1; TRBD2 agrees at 7 bases. CDR3 length equals 14 residues. Germline CDR1 and CDR2: LGHDT and YNNKEL (reference sequence). CDR3 sequence (DNA): TGTGCCAGCAGCCCTGGTTTCGGGAGGAATGAGCAGTGCTTC. It translates to CASSPGFGRNEQCF.

Only a few counts were recorded for this clonotype. V is TRBV6-2 or TRBV6-3 and J is TRBJ1-5; D may be TRBD1 (6 bases). The CDR3 loop spans 14 amino acids. In germline, CDR1 is MNHEY, CDR2 SVGEGT. V was clipped by 8 bases and J by 6 bases, with 17 bases between them. The CDR3 reads CASSGTRLFQPQHF. The CDR3 coding sequence is TGTGCCAGCTCCGGGACAAGGCTCTTTCAGCCCCAGCATTTT.

V usage is TRBV12-3 or TRBV12-4 and J usage is TRBJ2-6; D uncertain. CDR3 size: 13 residues. The ends were cut back, 7 bases at V and 4 bases at J, with 8 bases in the middle. CDR3 region: CASTRSGANVLTF. The CDR3 DNA reads as TGTGCCAGCACCCGGTCGGGGGCCAACGTCCTGACTTTC.